These 15 T cell receptor beta chains share one sample of origin, sequenced in a study of shared clonotypes between healthy human individuals. Produced via immunoSEQ multiplex PCR; TCRdb's table is partial and in-frame only. The sample has 2 million to 2.5 million clones, 92% seen once; the top ten hold more than 0.35%. The material sequenced was naive CD4+ T cells from PBMCs. Subset noted: CD45RA+ positively selected. All receptors derive from a man aged 18 to 30 in good health. Some clones in this sample may be carry-over from other donors' samples.

V and J are TRBV30 and TRBJ1-2, with D perhaps TRBD1 (6 bases). Germline CDR1 and CDR2: GTSNPN and SVGIG (reference sequence). CDR3 length equals 11 residues. V lost 8 bases and J lost 8, with 15 bases in between. DNA for the CDR3: TGTGCCGAGGGACAATTCGGAGGCTACACCTTC. Translating gives CAEGQFGGYTF.

This chain uses TRBV5-4 with TRBJ1-4; the match to TRBD1 covers 7 bases. The length of the CDR3 is 13 residues. V lost 5 bases, J lost 10 bases, and 8 bases stayed unmatched. Germline CDR1 is SGHNT and CDR2 is YYREEE (reference sequence). In DNA form, the CDR3 reads TGTGCCAGCAGACCGGGGACAGTGGGAAAACTGTTTTTT. It specifies CASRPGTVGKLFF.

A word on this clone: This same CDR3 is encoded by further DNA sequences in the sample. The rearrangement links TRBV5-3 to TRBJ1-2; D gene uncertain. TRBV5-3 is an ORF, and what it does is uncertain. The CDR3 runs 14 residues. Deletions cut 4 bases from V and 4 bases from J, with 14 bases between. The CDR3 protein is CARSLRRESYGYTF. CDR3 DNA sequence: TGTGCCAGAAGCCTCAGACGGGAATCCTATGGCTACACCTTC.

This chain links TRBV29-1 with TRBJ2-1; TRBD2 matches 9 bases. The junction had 14 bases not matched to a gene; V was cut back by 5 bases and J by 0 bases. This CDR3 region has 18 residues. CDR1 SQVTM and CDR2 ANQGSEA come from the germline V gene. CDR3: CSVLTLGGRVPSYNEQFF. DNA of the CDR3: TGCAGCGTTCTGACTTTGGGCGGGAGGGTGCCCTCCTACAATGAGCAGTTCTTC.

In regard to this clone: Other DNA sequences in the sample encode the same CDR3. The chain joins TRBV7-2 to TRBJ2-5; no firm D call. CDR1 and CDR2 (germline): SGHTA, FQGNSA. The V end lost 1 base, the J end lost 2 bases, and 5 bases lay between the germline ends. The CDR3 spans 13 residues. CDR3 in DNA: TGTGCCAGCAGCTTAGAAGGACAAGAGACCCAGTACTTC. Encoded protein: CASSLEGQETQYF.

V gene TRBV28 combines with J gene TRBJ2-7; the D gene could be TRBD1 or TRBD2 (5 bases each). The CDR3 is 12 residues long. Germline CDR1 MDHEN, CDR2 SYDVKM. Trimming left V 8 bases short and J 7 bases short, with 15 bases between. The CDR3 is CASDREGREQYF. In nucleotides, the CDR3 is TGTGCCAGCGATCGAGAGGGGCGGGAGCAGTACTTC.

The chain is built from TRBV18 and TRBJ2-1, with 7 bases matching TRBD2. The junction had 6 bases not matched to a gene; V was cut back by 0 bases and J by 4 bases. CDR3 length: 16 residues. Per germline, CDR1 KGHSH and CDR2 LQKENI. This chain's CDR3 is CASSPPGPSGYNEQFF. Here the CDR3 DNA reads TGTGCCAGCTCACCACCGGGTCCTAGCGGTTACAATGAGCAGTTCTTC.

The chain uses TRBV7-6 and TRBJ1-4; maybe TRBD1 (6 bases). The germline V gene encodes CDR1 SGHVS and CDR2 FNYEAQ. Between the trimmed V and J ends, which lost 2 bases and 3 bases, there was a span of 10 bases. The CDR3 contains 15 residues. In DNA form, the CDR3 reads TGTGCCAGCAGCTTAACAGGGAAGGCTAATGAAAAACTGTTTTTT. Protein: CASSLTGKANEKLFF.

There are a few counts of this clone. Other DNA sequences from this sample encode an identical CDR3 as well. The genes are TRBV9 and TRBJ1-4; D unresolved. Germline CDR1 SGDLS, CDR2 YYNGEE. With 0 bases removed from V and 2 bases from J, the gap between germline ends came to 5 bases. The CDR3 sequence is 14 residues long. CDR3 nucleotide sequence: TGTGCCAGCAGCGTAGTGGGGACTAATGAAAAACTGTTTTTT. Translated, it gives CASSVVGTNEKLFF.

This clone has a handful of counts. The J gene is TRBJ1-1, the V gene TRBV14, with D maybe TRBD1 (5 bases). The germline V gene encodes CDR1 SGHDN and CDR2 FVKESK. The V and J ends lost 0 bases and 5 bases respectively, with 13 bases between them. The CDR3 has 15 residues. This CDR3 is CASSQDLGGWTEAFF. Written as DNA, the CDR3 is TGTGCCAGCAGCCAAGATCTGGGGGGGTGGACTGAAGCTTTCTTT.

CDR3 residues: CASSPIIDQPQHF. The CDR3 region has the DNA TGTGCCAGCTCACCAATAATAGATCAGCCCCAGCATTTT. The chain carries TRBV18 and TRBJ1-5; D remains unclear. Deletions cut 2 bases from V and 5 bases from J, with 7 bases between. Germline V gives CDR1 KGHSH, CDR2 LQKENI. The CDR3 covers 13 residues.

The chain uses TRBV7-6 and TRBJ2-5; possible D gene TRBD1, 5 bases. The CDR3 is 13 residues long. The ends were cut back, 1 base at V and 9 bases at J, with 12 bases in the middle. CDR1 is SGHVS and CDR2 is FNYEAQ in the germline V gene. The DNA of the CDR3 is TGTGCCAGCAGCTTAGAATCCAGGGCGCCCCAGTACTTC. This codes for CASSLESRAPQYF.

This rearrangement joins TRBV15 to TRBJ2-7; 7 nucleotides line up with TRBD1. The trim removed 4 bases at V and 6 bases at J, leaving 6 bases unmatched. This CDR3 is 13 amino acids long. The germline CDR1 and CDR2 sequences are LNHNV and YYDKDF (reference sequence). CDR3 amino acids: CATSTRQGSEQYF. CDR3 sequence (DNA): TGTGCCACCAGCACTAGACAGGGATCCGAGCAGTACTTC.

The rearrangement uses TRBV23-1 and TRBJ2-7; 12 bases match TRBD2. TRBV23-1 falls under the ORF class, with uncertain function. Germline trimming cut 4 bases from V and 2 bases from J; bases unmatched to any gene: 9. The CDR3 length is 17 residues. The CDR3 bases are TGCGCCAGCAGTCCGAAGAGTTGGACTAGCGGGACCTACGAGCAGTACTTC. Translation: CASSPKSWTSGTYEQYF.

This clone was detected a few times. This rearrangement joins TRBV18 to TRBJ1-1, with D hard to call. V was trimmed by 4 bases and J by 1 base, leaving 13 bases between them. Germline V gives CDR1 KGHSH, CDR2 LQKENI. The CDR3 extends over 15 amino acids. CDR3: CASSLGTAGNTEAFF. The CDR3 DNA reads as TGTGCCAGCTCACTGGGAACCGCGGGGAACACTGAAGCTTTCTTT.